This T cell receptor (beta chain) emerged from a study of blood T cell repertoires in COVID-19. The wider study: Donors in the United States, Italy and Spain gave samples during acute or convalescent COVID-19. T cells, B-cell-depleted T cells, or PBMCs supplied cDNA or gDNA.

J lost 2 bases, V lost 0 bases, and 7 bases had no gene match. Germline V gives CDR1 SGHRS, CDR2 YFSETQ. The CDR3 is 17 amino acids. How the authors handled the data: The assay estimated nucleated cells by amplifying reference gene primers. Assay: immunoSEQ multiplex PCR; the TCRdb copy retains only in-frame clones and omits some. The D gene and trimming were derived from the DNA, and the V and J assignments and clone size from that table. The sample has about 140,000 clones, more than 80% seen once. Specimen: peripheral blood. J is TRBJ2-3 and V is TRBV5-1, with 9 positions matching TRBD2. This TCR derives from a human donor in a cohort sampled during active COVID-19. CDR3 protein: CASSLGSGGPSTDTQYF. In DNA form, the CDR3 reads TGCGCCAGCAGCTTGGGAAGCGGGGGGCCCTCCACAGATACGCAGTATTTT. Full variable domain (rest looked up from reference TRBV5-1 and TRBJ2-3): KAGVTQTPRYLIKTRGQQVTLSCSPISGHRSVSWYQQTPGQGLQFLFEYFSETQRNKGNFPGRFSGRQFSNSRSEMNVSTLELGDSALYLCASSLGSGGPSTDTQYFGPGTRLTVL.